Here is one T cell receptor beta chain with its context. The antigen it binds to is not known. No much larger clone exists at a distance of one base, and base qualities are not known. Sorted unstimulated T cells and proliferating T cells recovered from mixed lymphocyte reactions were subjected to TCRbeta CDR3 sequencing. Fresh whole blood from ten HLA-typed healthy donors was used as the source from which PBMCs were isolated. To map where alloreactive clones came from, unstimulated CD4+ non-regulatory T cells were FACS-sorted. Libraries were made using the immunoSEQ multiplex PCR assay. Each sample had roughly 100,000 TCR templates assayed by the deep sequencing platform. Genomic DNA extracted from sorted T cells was used for TCRbeta CDR3 sequencing. The published analysis was carried out like this. The R programming language was used for clonal analysis of the TCRbeta CDR3 data. Unstimulated samples were compared with post-reaction CFSE-low samples to define alloreactive CD4+ and CD8+ clones. By matching sequences to the repertoires of sorted unstimulated Treg and non-Treg cells, each alloreactive CD4+ clone was assigned a regulatory or non-regulatory origin. This immuneACCESS table, as held by TCRdb, lists in-frame sequences with V and J called but not all clones. Of the missing ones, under half trace to an unresolved V gene in checked studies; the others have no known cause. Clone size and the V and J calls come from that table; the DNA yielded D and trimming. Present in this sample are more than 90,000 clones, around 90% of which were seen just once. Jointly, the top ten make up around 11% of the sample.

This sample was included in a study of siplizumab effects on memory and regulatory T cells (dated by TCRdb to between 2018 and 2020). Some background on the complete study: The study looked at the effect of siplizumab, an anti-CD2 antibody, on alloreactive T-cell subsets in allogeneic mixed lymphocyte reactions made from human PBMCs. Study-wide conclusions, independent of this receptor: A naive or memory phenotype could not be assigned to roughly 75-97% of proliferating CD4+ or CD8+ clones. Among mappable alloreactive CD4+ clones, the Treg-derived fraction averaged nearly 70% with siplizumab versus around 25% in control reactions. The cumulative frequency of alloreactive sequences traceable to unstimulated CD4+ memory T cells was significantly reduced by siplizumab. Compared with memory T cells, unstimulated naive T cells appeared more diverse, and naive cells seemed to make a substantial contribution to the alloresponse. Whether proliferating Tregs from siplizumab cultures actually had suppressive function was not functionally confirmed. Sequences below about 10^-5 frequency were poorly captured, so only a minor fraction of alloreactive clones could be mapped to unstimulated subsets.

The CDR3 starts with the cysteine, ends with the phenylalanine, and has 13 residues. The CDR3 DNA has 39 bases and is translated from base 1. Relative to germline, V is 11 bases shorter and J is 3 bases shorter, with 17 bases between their ends. CDR1 and CDR2, per the germline V gene, are MDHEN and SYDVKM. Sequencing used non-Treg CD4+ T cells sorted from blood. This specimen's cell subset or site label, interpreted: FACS-sorted unstimulated CD4+ non-regulatory T cells. The clonotype originates from a human donor in good health. Rearrangement joined TRBV28 to TRBJ2-7; confidence is insufficient to name the D gene. The DNA reads as follows: TGTGCCTCCAATCTCCGAGGCGGCTACGAGCAGTACTTC. Translated, this gives CASNLRGGYEQYF.